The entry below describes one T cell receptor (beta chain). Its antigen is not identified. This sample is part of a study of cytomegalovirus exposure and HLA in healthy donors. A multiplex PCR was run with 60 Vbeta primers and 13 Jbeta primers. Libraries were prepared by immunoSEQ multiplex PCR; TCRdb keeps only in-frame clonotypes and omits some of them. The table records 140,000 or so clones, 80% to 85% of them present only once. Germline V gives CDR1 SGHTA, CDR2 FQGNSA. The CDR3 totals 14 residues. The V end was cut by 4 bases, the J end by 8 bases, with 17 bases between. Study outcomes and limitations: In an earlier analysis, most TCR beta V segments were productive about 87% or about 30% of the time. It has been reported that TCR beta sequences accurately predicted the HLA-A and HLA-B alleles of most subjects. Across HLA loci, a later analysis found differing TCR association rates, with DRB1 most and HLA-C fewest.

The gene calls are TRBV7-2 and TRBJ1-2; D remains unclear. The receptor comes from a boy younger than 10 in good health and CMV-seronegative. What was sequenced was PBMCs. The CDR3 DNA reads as TGTGCCAGCAGCTACCCCGGGGAGGAAGGCGGCTACACCTTC. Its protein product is CASSYPGEEGGYTF.